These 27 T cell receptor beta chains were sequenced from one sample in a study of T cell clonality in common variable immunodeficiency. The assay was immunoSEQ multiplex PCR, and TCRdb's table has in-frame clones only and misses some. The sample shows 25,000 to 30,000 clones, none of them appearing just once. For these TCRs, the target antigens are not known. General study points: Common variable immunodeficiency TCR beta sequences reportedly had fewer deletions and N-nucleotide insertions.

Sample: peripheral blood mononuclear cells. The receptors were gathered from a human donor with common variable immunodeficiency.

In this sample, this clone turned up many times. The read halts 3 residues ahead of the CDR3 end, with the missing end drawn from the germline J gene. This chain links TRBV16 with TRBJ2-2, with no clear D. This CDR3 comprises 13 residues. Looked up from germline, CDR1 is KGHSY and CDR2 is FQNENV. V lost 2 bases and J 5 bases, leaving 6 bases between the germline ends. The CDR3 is CASSQVGTGELFF. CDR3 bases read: TGTGCCAGCAGCCAAGTCGGTACCGGGGAG.

The sequenced part of the CDR3 DNA is TGTGCCAGCAGCTTAGGACAGGGGCAGCAGCCC. Amino acids: CASSLGQGQQP. The whole CDR3 sequence reads CASSLGQGQQPQHF. The rearrangement links TRBV7-9 to TRBJ1-5; 8 nucleotides align to TRBD1. The read comes to an end 3 residues before the CDR3 does, leaving the germline J gene to fill in the end. V dropped 1 base and J dropped 7; count of bases not matched to a gene: 3. Germline V gene lookup returns CDR1 SEHNR and CDR2 FQNEAQ (reference sequence). CDR3 length equals 14 residues.

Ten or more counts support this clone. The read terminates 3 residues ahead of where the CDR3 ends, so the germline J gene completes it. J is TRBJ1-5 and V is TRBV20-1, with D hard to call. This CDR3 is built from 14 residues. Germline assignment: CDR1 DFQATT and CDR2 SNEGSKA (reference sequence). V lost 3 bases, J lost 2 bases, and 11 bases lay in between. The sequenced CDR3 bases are TGCAGTGCTAGTCATGAAGTAGGCAATCAGCCC. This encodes CSASHEVGNQP. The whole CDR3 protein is CSASHEVGNQPQHF.

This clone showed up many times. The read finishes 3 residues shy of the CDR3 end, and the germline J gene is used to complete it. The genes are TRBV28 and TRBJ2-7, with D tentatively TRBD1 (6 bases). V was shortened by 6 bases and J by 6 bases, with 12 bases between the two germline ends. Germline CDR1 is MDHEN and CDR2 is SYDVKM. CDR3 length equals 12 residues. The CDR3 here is CASRSDRFEQYF. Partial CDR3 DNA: TGTGCCAGCAGATCTGACAGGTTCGAG.

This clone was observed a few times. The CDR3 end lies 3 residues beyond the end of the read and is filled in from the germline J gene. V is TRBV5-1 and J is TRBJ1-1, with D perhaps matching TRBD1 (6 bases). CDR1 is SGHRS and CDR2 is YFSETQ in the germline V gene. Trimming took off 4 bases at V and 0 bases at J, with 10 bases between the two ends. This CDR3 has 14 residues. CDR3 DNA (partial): TGCGCCAGCAGCCGGGACACCATGAACACTGAA. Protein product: CASSRDTMNTE. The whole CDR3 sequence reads CASSRDTMNTEAFF.

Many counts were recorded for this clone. The sequenced CDR3 bases are TGTGCCAGTAGCGAGGCTAGCCTGTACGAG. Protein product: CASSEASLYE. The CDR3 reads in full as CASSEASLYEQYF. The rearrangement uses TRBV19 and TRBJ2-7, with a tentative D call TRBD2 (5 bases). The read stops 3 residues short of the end of the CDR3; the missing end is completed from the germline J gene. V was clipped by 6 bases and J by 4 bases, with 13 bases between them. The CDR3 runs 13 residues. Per germline, CDR1 LNHDA and CDR2 SQIVND (reference sequence).

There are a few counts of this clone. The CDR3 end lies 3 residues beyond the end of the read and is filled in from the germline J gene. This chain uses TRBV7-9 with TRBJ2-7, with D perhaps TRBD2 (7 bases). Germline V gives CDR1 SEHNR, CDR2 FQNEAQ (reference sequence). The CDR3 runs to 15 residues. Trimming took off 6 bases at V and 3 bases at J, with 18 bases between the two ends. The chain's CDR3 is CASSLKKGGNYEQYF. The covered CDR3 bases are TGTGCCAGCAGTTTGAAAAAGGGGGGGAACTACGAG.

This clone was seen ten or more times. The CDR3 is CASSRLGNNEKLFF. CDR3 bases read: TGCGCCAGCAGCAGGCTAGGTAATAATGAAAAA. V gene TRBV5-1 combines with J gene TRBJ1-4; D unresolved. Read sequence stops 3 residues before the CDR3 end, and the germline J gene provides the missing end. V lost 4 bases to trimming and J lost 4 bases, with 11 bases between them. Germline V CDR1 and CDR2: SGHRS, YFSETQ. CDR3 size: 14 residues.

Incomplete CDR3 DNA: TGCGCCAGCAGCCTCGGGTCCGGAATTCAAGAGACC. This translates into CASSLGSGIQET. The full CDR3 protein reads CASSLGSGIQETQYF. The chain has TRBV5-1 and TRBJ2-5; D ambiguous. Read sequence stops 3 residues before the CDR3 end, and the germline J gene provides the missing end. The V end was cut by 4 bases, the J end by 2 bases, with 15 bases between. Germline V gene sequence: CDR1 SGHRS, CDR2 YFSETQ. The CDR3 loop spans 15 amino acids.

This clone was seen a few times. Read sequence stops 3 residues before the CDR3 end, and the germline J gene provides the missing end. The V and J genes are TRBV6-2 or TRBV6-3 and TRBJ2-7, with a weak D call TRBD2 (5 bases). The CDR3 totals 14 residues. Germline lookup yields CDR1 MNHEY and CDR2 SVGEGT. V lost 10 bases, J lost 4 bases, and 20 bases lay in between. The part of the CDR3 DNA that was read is TGTGCCACCAAGGCTAGCAACGGTGTGTACGAG. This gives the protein CATKASNGVYE. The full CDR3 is CATKASNGVYEQYF.

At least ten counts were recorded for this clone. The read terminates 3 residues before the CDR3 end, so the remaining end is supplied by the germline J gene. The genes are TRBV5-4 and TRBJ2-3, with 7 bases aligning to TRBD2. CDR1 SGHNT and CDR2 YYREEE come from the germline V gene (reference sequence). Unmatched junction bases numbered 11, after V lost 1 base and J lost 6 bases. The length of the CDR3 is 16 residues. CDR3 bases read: TGTGCCAGCAGCTTGCTTACTAGCGCCCCTCTGGATACG. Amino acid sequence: CASSLLTSAPLDT. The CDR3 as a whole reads CASSLLTSAPLDTQYF. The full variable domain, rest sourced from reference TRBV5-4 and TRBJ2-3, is ETGVTQSPTHLIKTRGQQVTLRCSSQSGHNTVSWYQQALGQGPQFIFQYYREEENGRGNFPPRFSGLQFPNYSSELNVNALELDDSALYLCASSLLTSAPLDTQYFGPGTRLTVL.

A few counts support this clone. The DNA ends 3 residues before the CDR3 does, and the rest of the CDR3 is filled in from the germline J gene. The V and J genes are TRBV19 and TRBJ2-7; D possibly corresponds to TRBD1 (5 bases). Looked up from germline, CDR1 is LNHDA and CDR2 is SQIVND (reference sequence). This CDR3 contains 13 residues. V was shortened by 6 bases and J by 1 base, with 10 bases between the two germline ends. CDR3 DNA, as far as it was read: TGTGCCAGTAGCGGGCCAGGGTCCTACGAG. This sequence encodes CASSGPGSYE. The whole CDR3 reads CASSGPGSYEQYF.

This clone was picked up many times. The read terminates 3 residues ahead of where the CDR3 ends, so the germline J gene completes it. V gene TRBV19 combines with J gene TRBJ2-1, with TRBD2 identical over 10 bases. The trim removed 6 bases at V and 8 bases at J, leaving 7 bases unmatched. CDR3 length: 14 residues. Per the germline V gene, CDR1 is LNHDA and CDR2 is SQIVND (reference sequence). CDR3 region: CASRTGTSVDEQFF. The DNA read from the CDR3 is TGTGCCAGTAGGACCGGGACTAGCGTCGATGAG.

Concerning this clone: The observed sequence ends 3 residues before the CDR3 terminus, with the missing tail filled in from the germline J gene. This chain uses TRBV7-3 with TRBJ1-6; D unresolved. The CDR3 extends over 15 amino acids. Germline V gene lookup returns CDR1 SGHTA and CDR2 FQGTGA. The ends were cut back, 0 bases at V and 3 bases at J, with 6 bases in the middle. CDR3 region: CASSLTGVYNSPLHF. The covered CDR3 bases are TGTGCCAGCAGCTTAACCGGGGTCTATAATTCACCC.

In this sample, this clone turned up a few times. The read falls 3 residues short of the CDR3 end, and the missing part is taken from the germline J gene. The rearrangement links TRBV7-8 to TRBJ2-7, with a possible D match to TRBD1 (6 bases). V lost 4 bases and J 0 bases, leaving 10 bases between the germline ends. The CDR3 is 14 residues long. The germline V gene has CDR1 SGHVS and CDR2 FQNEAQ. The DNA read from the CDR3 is TGTGCCAGCAGCTGGACAGCCCACTCCTACGAG. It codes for CASSWTAHSYE. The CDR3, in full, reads CASSWTAHSYEQYF.

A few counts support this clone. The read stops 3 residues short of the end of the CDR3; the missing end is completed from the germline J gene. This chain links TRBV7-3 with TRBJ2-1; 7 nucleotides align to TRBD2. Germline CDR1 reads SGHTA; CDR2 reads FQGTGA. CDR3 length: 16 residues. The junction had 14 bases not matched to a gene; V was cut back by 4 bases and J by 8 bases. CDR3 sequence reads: CASSSTGTNKYHEQFF. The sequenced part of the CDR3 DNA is TGTGCCAGCAGCTCCACCGGGACTAACAAGTATCATGAG.

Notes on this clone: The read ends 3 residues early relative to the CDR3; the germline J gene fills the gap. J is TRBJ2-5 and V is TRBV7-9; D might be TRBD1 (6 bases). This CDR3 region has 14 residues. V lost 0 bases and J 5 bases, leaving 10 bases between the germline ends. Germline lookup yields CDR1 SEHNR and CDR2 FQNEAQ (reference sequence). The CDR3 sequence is CASSLAQGLETQYF. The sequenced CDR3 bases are TGTGCCAGCAGCTTAGCACAGGGTCTGGAGACC.

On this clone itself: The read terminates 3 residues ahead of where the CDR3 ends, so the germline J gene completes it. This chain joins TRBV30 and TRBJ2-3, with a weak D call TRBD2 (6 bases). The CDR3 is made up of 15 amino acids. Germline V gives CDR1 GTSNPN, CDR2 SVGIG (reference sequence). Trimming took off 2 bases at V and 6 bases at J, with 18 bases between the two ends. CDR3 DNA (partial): TGTGCCTGGAGTCGAGGTAGCGGAAGGTCCGATACG. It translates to CAWSRGSGRSDT. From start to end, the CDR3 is CAWSRGSGRSDTQYF.

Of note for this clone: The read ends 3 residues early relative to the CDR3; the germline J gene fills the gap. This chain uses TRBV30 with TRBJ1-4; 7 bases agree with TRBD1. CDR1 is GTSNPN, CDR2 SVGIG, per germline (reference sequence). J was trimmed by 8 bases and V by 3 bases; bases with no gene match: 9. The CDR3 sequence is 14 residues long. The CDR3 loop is CAWSKGGFGEKLFF. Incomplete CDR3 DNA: TGTGCCTGGAGCAAAGGGGGCTTTGGGGAAAAA.

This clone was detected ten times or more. CDR3 bases read: TGCAGTGCCACGGATGGCTGGGGCAAAACC. It translates to CSATDGWGKT. The whole CDR3 is CSATDGWGKTIYF. The chain recombines TRBV20-1 with TRBJ1-3; tentatively, D is TRBD1 (5 bases). The read ends 3 residues shy of where the CDR3 ends; the end is completed using the germline J gene. CDR1 DFQATT and CDR2 SNEGSKA come from the germline V gene (reference sequence). CDR3 length: 13 residues.

The CDR3 spells CASSFSGSSYEQYF. The DNA read from the CDR3 is TGCGCCAGCAGCTTTTCGGGGAGCTCCTACGAG. The J gene is TRBJ2-7, the V gene TRBV5-1; a possible D gene is TRBD2 (5 bases). Coverage ceases 3 residues before the CDR3 finishes, and the germline J gene fills in the end. The germline V gene encodes CDR1 SGHRS and CDR2 YFSETQ. The V gene lost 2 bases and the J gene lost 0 bases, with 9 bases spanning the gap. The length of the CDR3 is 14 residues.

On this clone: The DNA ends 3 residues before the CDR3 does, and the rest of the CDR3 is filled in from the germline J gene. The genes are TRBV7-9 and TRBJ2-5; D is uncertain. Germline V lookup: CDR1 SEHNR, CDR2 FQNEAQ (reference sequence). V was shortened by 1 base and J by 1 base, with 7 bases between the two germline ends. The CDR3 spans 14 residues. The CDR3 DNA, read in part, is TGTGCCAGCAGCTTAGAACTCACCCAAGAGACC. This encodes CASSLELTQET. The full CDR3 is CASSLELTQETQYF. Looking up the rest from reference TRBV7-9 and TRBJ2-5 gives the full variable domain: DTGVSQNPRHKITKRGQNVTFRCDPISEHNRLYWYRQTLGQGPEFLTYFQNEAQLEKSRLLSDRFSAERPKGSFSTLEIQRTEQGDSAMYLCASSLELTQETQYFGPGTRLLVL.

The sequenced part of the CDR3 DNA is TGTGCCAGCAGCTTAAGGCGACAGCCAAACACTGAA. It encodes CASSLRRQPNTE. The entire CDR3 reads CASSLRRQPNTEAFF. The chain couples TRBV7-2 to TRBJ1-1; a weak D match, TRBD1 (5 bases). Coverage ceases 3 residues before the CDR3 finishes, and the germline J gene fills in the end. This CDR3 spans 15 amino acids. Germline CDR1 is SGHTA and CDR2 is FQGNSA. V dropped 2 bases and J dropped 2 bases, with 12 bases sitting between them. The variable domain in full, with the rest retrieved from reference TRBV7-2 and TRBJ1-1, is GAGVSQSPSNKVTEKGKDVELRCDPISGHTALYWYRQSLGQGLEFLIYFQGNSAPDKSGLPSDRFSAERTGGSVSTLTIQRTQQEDSAVYLCASSLRRQPNTEAFFGQGTRLTVV.

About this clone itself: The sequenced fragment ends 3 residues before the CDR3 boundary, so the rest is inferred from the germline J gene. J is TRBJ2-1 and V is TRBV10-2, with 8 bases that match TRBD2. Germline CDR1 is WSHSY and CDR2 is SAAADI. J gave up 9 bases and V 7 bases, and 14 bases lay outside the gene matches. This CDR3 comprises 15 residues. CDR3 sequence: CASKETSGSRVEQFF. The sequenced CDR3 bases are TGCGCCAGCAAAGAGACGAGCGGGAGTAGGGTTGAG.

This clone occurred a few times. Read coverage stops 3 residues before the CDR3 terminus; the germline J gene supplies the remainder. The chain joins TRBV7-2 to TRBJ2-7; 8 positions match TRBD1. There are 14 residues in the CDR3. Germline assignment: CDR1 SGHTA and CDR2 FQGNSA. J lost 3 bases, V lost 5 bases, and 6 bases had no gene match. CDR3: CASSTQQGVYEQYF. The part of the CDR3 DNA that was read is TGTGCCAGCAGCACCCAACAGGGGGTCTACGAG.

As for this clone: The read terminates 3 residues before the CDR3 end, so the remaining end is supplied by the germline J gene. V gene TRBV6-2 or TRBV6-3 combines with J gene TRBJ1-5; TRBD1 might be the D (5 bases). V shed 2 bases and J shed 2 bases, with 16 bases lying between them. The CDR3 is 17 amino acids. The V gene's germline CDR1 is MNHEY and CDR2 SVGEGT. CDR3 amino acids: CASSYASGGWGNQPQHF. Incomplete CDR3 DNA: TGTGCCAGCAGTTACGCGAGCGGGGGTTGGGGCAATCAGCCC.

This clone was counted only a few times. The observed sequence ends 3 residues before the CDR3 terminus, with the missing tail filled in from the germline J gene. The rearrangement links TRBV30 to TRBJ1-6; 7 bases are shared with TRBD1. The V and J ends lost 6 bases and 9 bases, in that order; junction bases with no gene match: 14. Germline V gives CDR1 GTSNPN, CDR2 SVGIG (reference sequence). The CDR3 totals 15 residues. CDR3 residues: CACSPLRGEGSPLHF. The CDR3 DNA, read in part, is TGTGCCTGCTCCCCCCTCAGGGGGGAAGGTTCACCC.